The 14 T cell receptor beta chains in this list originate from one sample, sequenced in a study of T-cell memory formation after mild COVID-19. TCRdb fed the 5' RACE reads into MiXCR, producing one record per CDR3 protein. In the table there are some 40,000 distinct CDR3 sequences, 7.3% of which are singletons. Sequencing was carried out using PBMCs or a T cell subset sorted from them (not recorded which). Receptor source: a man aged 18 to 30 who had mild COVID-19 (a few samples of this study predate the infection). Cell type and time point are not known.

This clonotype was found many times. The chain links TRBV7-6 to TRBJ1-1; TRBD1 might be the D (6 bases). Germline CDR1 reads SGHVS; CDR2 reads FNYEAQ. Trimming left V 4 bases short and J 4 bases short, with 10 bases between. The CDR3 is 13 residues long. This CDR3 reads CASSSGAGTEAFF. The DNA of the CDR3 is TGTGCCAGCAGCTCAGGGGCTGGCACTGAAGCTTTCTTT.

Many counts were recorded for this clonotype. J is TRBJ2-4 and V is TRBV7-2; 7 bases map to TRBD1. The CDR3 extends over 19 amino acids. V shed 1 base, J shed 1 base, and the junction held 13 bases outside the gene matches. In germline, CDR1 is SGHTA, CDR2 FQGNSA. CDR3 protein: CASSLGGRGTMLAKNIQYF. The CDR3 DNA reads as TGTGCCAGCAGCTTAGGAGGCAGGGGGACCATGTTGGCCAAAAACATTCAGTACTTC.

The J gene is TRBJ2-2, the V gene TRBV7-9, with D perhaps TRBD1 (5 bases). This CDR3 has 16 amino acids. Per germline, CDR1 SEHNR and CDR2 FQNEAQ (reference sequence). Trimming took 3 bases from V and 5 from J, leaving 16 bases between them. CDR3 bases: TGTGCCAGCAGCTTCACCCCCCAGGGTACGACCGGGGAGCTGTTTTTT. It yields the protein CASSFTPQGTTGELFF.

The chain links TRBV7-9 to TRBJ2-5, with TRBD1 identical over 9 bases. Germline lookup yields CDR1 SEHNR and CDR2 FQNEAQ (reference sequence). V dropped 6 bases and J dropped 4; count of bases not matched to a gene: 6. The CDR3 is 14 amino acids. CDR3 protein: CASRKDRGPETQYF. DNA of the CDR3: TGTGCCAGCAGGAAGGACAGGGGTCCAGAGACCCAGTACTTC. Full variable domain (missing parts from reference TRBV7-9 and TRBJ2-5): DTGVSQNPRHKITKRGQNVTFRCDPISEHNRLYWYRQTLGQGPEFLTYFQNEAQLEKSRLLSDRFSAERPKGSFSTLEIQRTEQGDSAMYLCASRKDRGPETQYFGPGTRLLVL.

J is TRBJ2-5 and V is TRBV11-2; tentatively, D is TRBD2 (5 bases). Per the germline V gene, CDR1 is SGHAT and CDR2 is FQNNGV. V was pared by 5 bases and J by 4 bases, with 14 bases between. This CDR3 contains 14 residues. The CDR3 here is CASSTPRVSETQYF. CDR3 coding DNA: TGTGCCAGCAGCACTCCGCGGGTTTCAGAGACCCAGTACTTC.

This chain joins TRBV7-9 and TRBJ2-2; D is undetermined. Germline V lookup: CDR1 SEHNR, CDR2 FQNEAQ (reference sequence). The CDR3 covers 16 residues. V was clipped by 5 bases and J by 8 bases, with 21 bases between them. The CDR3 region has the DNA TGTGCCAGCAGCCAACAACGAGCCCCATCCCCAGGGGAGCTGTTTTTT. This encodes CASSQQRAPSPGELFF.

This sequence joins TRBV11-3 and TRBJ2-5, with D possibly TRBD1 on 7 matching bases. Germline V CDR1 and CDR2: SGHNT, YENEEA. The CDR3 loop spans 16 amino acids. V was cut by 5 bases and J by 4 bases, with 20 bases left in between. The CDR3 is CASSKGARGGAETQYF. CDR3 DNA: TGTGCCAGCAGCAAGGGGGCCCGTGGCGGGGCAGAGACCCAGTACTTC.

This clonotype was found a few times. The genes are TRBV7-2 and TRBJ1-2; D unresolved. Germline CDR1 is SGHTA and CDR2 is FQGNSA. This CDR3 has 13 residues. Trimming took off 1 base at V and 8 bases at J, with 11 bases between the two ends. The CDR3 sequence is CASSLEATRGYTF. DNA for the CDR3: TGTGCCAGCAGCTTAGAGGCCACACGGGGCTACACCTTC.

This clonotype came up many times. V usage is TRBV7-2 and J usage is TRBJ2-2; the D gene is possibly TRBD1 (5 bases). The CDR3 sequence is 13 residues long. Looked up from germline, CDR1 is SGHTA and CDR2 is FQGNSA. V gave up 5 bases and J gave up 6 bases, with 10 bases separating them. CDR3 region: CASSPQTAGELFF. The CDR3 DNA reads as TGTGCCAGCAGCCCTCAGACAGCCGGGGAGCTGTTTTTT.

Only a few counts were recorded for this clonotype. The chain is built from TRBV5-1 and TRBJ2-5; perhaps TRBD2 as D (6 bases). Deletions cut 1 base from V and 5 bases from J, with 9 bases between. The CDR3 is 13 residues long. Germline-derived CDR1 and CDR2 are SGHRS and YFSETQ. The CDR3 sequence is CASSLRGSETQYF. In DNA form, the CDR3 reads TGCGCCAGCAGCTTGCGGGGGAGCGAGACCCAGTACTTC.

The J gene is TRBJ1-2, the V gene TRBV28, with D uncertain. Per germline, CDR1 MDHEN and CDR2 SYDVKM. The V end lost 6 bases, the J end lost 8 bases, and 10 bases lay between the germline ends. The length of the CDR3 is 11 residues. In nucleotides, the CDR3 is TGTGCCAGCAGGAAGGGCGGAGGCTACACCTTC. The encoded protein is CASRKGGGYTF.

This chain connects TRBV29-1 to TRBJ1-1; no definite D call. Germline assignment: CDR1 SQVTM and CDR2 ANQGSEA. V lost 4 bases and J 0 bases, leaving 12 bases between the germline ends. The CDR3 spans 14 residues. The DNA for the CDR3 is TGCAGCGTTGTACTCGGGCAGTTGAACACTGAAGCTTTCTTT. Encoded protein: CSVVLGQLNTEAFF.

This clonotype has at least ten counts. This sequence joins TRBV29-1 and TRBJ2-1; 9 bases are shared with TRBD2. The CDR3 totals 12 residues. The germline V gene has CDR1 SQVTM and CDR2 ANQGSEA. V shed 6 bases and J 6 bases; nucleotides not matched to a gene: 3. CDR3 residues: CSVGRGGNEQFF. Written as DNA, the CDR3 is TGCAGCGTAGGGCGGGGGGGCAATGAGCAGTTCTTC.

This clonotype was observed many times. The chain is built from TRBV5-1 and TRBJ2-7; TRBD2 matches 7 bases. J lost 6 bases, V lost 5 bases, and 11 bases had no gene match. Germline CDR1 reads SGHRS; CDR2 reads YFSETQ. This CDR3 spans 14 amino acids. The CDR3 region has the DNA TGCGCCAGCAGTGGGAGGGGTCGGGTAGCCGAGCAGTACTTC. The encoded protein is CASSGRGRVAEQYF.